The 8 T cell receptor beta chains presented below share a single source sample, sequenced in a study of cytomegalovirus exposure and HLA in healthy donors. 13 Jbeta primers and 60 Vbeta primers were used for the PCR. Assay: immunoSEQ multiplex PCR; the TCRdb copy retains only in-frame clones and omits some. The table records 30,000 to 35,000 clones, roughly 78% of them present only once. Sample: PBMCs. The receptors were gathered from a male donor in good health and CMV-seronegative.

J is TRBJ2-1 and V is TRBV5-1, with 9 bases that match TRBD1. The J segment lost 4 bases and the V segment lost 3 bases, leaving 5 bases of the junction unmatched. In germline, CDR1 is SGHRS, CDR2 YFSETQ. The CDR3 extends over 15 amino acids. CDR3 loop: CASSSQGALYNEQFF. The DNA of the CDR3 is TGCGCCAGCAGCTCACAGGGGGCTCTTTACAATGAGCAGTTCTTC.

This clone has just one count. Here the CDR3 DNA reads TGTGCCAGCAGTTACCCGGGGGAGAACACTGAAGCTTTCTTT. Amino acid sequence: CASSYPGENTEAFF. This chain uses TRBV6-6 with TRBJ1-1; D is perhaps TRBD1 (5 bases). This CDR3 region has 14 residues. Germline CDR1 reads MNHNY; CDR2 reads SVGAGI (reference sequence). The V gene lost 2 bases and the J gene lost 1 base, with 8 bases spanning the gap.

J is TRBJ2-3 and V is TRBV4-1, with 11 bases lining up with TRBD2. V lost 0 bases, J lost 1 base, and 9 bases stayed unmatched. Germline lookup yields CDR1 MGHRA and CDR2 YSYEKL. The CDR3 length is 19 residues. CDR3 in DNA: TGCGCCAGCAGCCAAGATCTTGCTGGACTAGCGGGTCGCACAGATACGCAGTATTTT. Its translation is CASSQDLAGLAGRTDTQYF.

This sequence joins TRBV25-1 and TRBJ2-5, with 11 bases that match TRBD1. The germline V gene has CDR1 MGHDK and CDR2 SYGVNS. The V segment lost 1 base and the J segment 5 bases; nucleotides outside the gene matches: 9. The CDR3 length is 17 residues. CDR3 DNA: TGTGCCAGCAGTGAATTGGGGACAGGGGGTCTGGGGGAGACCCAGTACTTC. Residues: CASSELGTGGLGETQYF.

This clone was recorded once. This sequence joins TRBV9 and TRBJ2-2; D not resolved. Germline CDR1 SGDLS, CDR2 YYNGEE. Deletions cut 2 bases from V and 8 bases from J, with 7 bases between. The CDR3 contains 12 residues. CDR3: CASSVGRGELFF. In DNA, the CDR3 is TGTGCCAGCAGCGTGGGCCGGGGGGAGCTGTTTTTT.

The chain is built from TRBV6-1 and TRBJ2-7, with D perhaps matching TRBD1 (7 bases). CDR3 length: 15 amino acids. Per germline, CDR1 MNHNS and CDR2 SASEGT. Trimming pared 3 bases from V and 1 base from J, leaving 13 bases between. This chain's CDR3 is CASSDYRGLSYEQYF. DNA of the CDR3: TGTGCCAGCAGTGACTACAGGGGACTTTCCTACGAGCAGTACTTC.

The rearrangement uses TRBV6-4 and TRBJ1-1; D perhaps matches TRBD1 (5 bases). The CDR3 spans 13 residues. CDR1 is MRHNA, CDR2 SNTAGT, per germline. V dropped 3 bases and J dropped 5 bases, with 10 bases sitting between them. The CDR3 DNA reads TGTGCCAGCAGTGAAAGGGGTGGAACTGAAGCTTTCTTT. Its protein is CASSERGGTEAFF.

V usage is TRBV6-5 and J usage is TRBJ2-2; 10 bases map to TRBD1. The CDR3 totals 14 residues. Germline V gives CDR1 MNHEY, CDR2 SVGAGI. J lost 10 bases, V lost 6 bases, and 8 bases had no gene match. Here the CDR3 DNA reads TGTGCCAGCAGCAGCGACAGGGGGCTCGAGGAGCTGTTTTTT. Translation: CASSSDRGLEELFF.